This is a list of T cell receptor beta chains from one sample in a study of Graves' ophthalmopathy and Graves' hyperthyroidism. TCRdb re-called the multiplex PCR reads through MiXCR, storing one row per CDR3 protein. The repertoire holds about 220,000 distinct CDR3 sequences, with roughly 21% as singletons. The sample comprised peripheral blood. Every receptor here comes from a woman between 50 and 59 years old with Graves' ophthalmopathy. Each CDR3 is given with its conserved first and last residue. D genes are given only for firm matches. Not all rows give a size; the values are once, few, many and, for expanded clones, a class.

V gene	D gene	J gene	clone size	CDR3 DNA	CDR3 protein
TRBV11-2	TRBD1	TRBJ1-2	many	TGTGCCAGCAGCGACGACGGACAGGGCTTATTCTATGGCTACACCTTC	CASSDDGQGLFYGYTF
TRBV6-1	TRBD1	TRBJ1-3	few	TGTGCCAGCAGTCCGCGAGGACAGGACAAATATTTT	CASSPRGQDKYF
TRBV2	TRBD1	TRBJ1-5	many	TGTGCCAGCAGTCCGGACAGGGAAACTCAGCCCCAGCATTTT	CASSPDRETQPQHF
TRBV7-3	-	TRBJ2-5	many	TGTGCCAGCAGCTTAACCGGGAAATCAGAGACCCAGTACTTC	CASSLTGKSETQYF
TRBV12-3/TRBV12-4	TRBD1	TRBJ2-7	many	TGTGCCAGCTCGGCTACCGGGACAGGGTTCTACGAGCAGTACTTC	CASSATGTGFYEQYF
TRBV9	-	TRBJ2-5	few	TGTGCCAGCAGCTCCAGGGTAACCTCCGGGGTAGGGACCCAGTACTTC	CASSSRVTSGVGTQYF
TRBV11-1	-	TRBJ1-1	many	TGTGCCAGCAGCCCAGTATTTCTCGGGTCCCAACCTGAAGCTTTCTTT	CASSPVFLGSQPEAFF
TRBV20-1	TRBD2	TRBJ2-7	many	TGCAGTGCTAAAACTAGCGGGGCTACCTACGAGCAGTACTTC	CSAKTSGATYEQYF
TRBV9	-	TRBJ1-2	many	TGTGCCAGCAGCGTAGATGAGTCCTTAAACTATGGCTACACCTTC	CASSVDESLNYGYTF
TRBV27	-	TRBJ1-1	-	TGTGCCAGCAGTTTATCGAGGCAGCTATATGAAGCTTTCTTT	CASSLSRQLYEAFF
TRBV20-1	-	TRBJ2-7	-	TGCAGTGCTACACCGGGGGACTCTTACGAGCAGTACTTC	CSATPGDSYEQYF
TRBV28	TRBD1	TRBJ1-1	many	TGTGCCAGCAGTTTCCCCGGGACAGGGTTACTACATAATTCGGCTTTCTTT	CASSFPGTGLLHNSAFF
TRBV24-1	TRBD1	TRBJ2-2	many	TGTGCCACCAGTGACGGACAGGGGACCACCGGGGAGCTGTTTTTT	CATSDGQGTTGELFF
TRBV28	TRBD1	TRBJ1-1	many	TGTGCCAGCAGTCGCAGGGGGAATTTTGGCACTGAAGCTTTCTTT	CASSRRGNFGTEAFF
TRBV5-1	-	TRBJ1-1	many	TGCGCCAGCAGCTTTCAGGGAGCCTTTGAAGCTTTCTTT	CASSFQGAFEAFF
TRBV28	-	TRBJ1-1	many	TGTGCCAGCAGTTTATCGGTTGTACAGAACACTGAAGCTTTCTTT	CASSLSVVQNTEAFF
TRBV6-1	-	TRBJ2-7	many	TGTGCCAGCAGCGAATACTACGAGCAGTACTTC	CASSEYYEQYF
TRBV7-9	-	TRBJ1-2	many	TGTGCCAGCAGCCCAAGCGTGGGGGCGAGAGGCTACACCTTC	CASSPSVGARGYTF
TRBV7-2	-	TRBJ1-1	-	TGTGCCAGCAGTACCCTTGGGGTCACTGAAGCTTTCTTT	CASSTLGVTEAFF
TRBV6-1	TRBD1	TRBJ1-1	-	TGTGCCAGCACCGGACAGGCGAGTGTGGCTTTCTTT	CASTGQASVAFF
TRBV11-1	TRBD1	TRBJ2-5	few	TGTGCCAGCAGCTCCTTTTTCCGGGACAGGGGGGGGGAGACCCAGTACTTC	CASSSFFRDRGGETQYF
TRBV2	-	TRBJ1-5	many	TGTGCCAGCAGTGAGGGCAGGGAAGCAAGTCAGCTCCAGCATTTT	CASSEGREASQLQHF
TRBV12-3/TRBV12-4	-	TRBJ2-2	once	TGTGCCAGCAGTTCTAGGACAGTGAACACCGGGGAGCTGTTTTTT	CASSSRTVNTGELFF
TRBV6-1	-	TRBJ2-7	many	TGTGCCAGCAGTCCGCTACTGGTAGGTAGCGGCTCCTACGAGCAGTACTTC	CASSPLLVGSGSYEQYF
TRBV2	TRBD1	TRBJ2-2	-	TGTGCCAGCACAAAGGGACAGGGGGTCGGGGAGCTGTTTTTT	CASTKGQGVGELFF
TRBV12-3/TRBV12-4	TRBD2	TRBJ2-7	many	TGTGCCAGCAGTTTAGTGTGGGGGGGCGAGCAGTACTTC	CASSLVWGGEQYF
TRBV14	-	TRBJ2-7	many	TGTGCCAGCAGCCAAGGGCAGGCCGTCTCCGAGCAGTACTTC	CASSQGQAVSEQYF
TRBV7-8	TRBD2	TRBJ2-2	-	TGTGCCAGCAGTCGACTAGCGGGAGGGAGCACCGGGGAGCTGTTTTTT	CASSRLAGGSTGELFF
TRBV19	TRBD2	TRBJ2-7	many	TGTGCCAGTAGTAGGGGACTTGGTAGCGGGAGCTCCTACGAGCAGTACTTC	CASSRGLGSGSSYEQYF
TRBV6-2/TRBV6-3	-	TRBJ1-1	-	TGTGCCAGCAGTTACCTGGAGAGGAACACTGAAGCTTTCTTT	CASSYLERNTEAFF
TRBV6-1	TRBD2	TRBJ2-2	few	TGTGCCAGCAGCCGGGGGGGGGGCACCGGGGAGCTGTTTTTT	CASSRGGGTGELFF
TRBV28	-	TRBJ1-3	-	TGTGCCAGCGGGGGGGACCGAGGTGGAAACACCATATATTTT	CASGGDRGGNTIYF
TRBV10-3	TRBD2	TRBJ2-5	many	TGTGCCATCAGGGCAGGGAGGGGAGAGACCCAGTACTTC	CAIRAGRGETQYF
TRBV11-2	-	TRBJ1-1	-	TGTGCCAGCAGCTTACTCTGGGGAGGTGGTGAAGCTTTCTTT	CASSLLWGGGEAFF
TRBV3-1	-	TRBJ1-1	few	TGTGCCAGCAGCCGAACAGAACTGAACACTGAAGCTTTCTTT	CASSRTELNTEAFF
TRBV12-3/TRBV12-4	-	TRBJ2-5	many	TGTGCCAGCAGTTTTAGGGGGGGGAGACAAGAGACCCAGTACTTC	CASSFRGGRQETQYF
TRBV5-5	-	TRBJ1-3	few	TGTGCCAGCAGCTTTTTAACGCTAGGAAACACCATATATTTT	CASSFLTLGNTIYF
TRBV12-5	-	TRBJ2-3	many	TGTGCTAGTGGTTTGATGAACGCAGATACGCAGTATTTT	CASGLMNADTQYF
TRBV2	-	TRBJ2-5	-	TGTGCCAGCAGGGCGGGAAGGGACACCGGGGAGACCCAGTACTTC	CASRAGRDTGETQYF
TRBV7-2	-	TRBJ2-7	-	TGTGCCAGCAGCTTGGCGGCGGGTCCGACTAGGGAGCAGTCCTTC	CASSLAAGPTREQSF
TRBV11-1	-	TRBJ2-3	-	TGTGCCAGCAGCTTTAAGCCAGCGCCTAGACGAGATACGCAGTATTTT	CASSFKPAPRRDTQYF
TRBV2	TRBD2	TRBJ2-7	many	TGTGCCAGCAGTAACGGACTAGCGAGCTACGAGCAGTACTTC	CASSNGLASYEQYF
TRBV5-1	-	TRBJ2-5	many	TGCGCCAGCAGCTTGGAGGGGGAGACCATAGGGACCCAGTACTTC	CASSLEGETIGTQYF
TRBV6-1	-	TRBJ2-5	many	TGTGCCAGCAGAGATACGGGGATGGGGACCCAGTACTTC	CASRDTGMGTQYF
TRBV16	-	TRBJ2-7	-	TGTGCCAGCAGCCGGGTCGTATACGAGCAGTACTTC	CASSRVVYEQYF